This T cell receptor beta chain was sequenced during a study of shared clonotypes between healthy human individuals (dated by TCRdb to the early 2020s). In the study overall: A few men and two women, aged 18 to 49 years, made up the cohort. For each donor, CD4 naive and CD4 memory were each run on three plates, CD8 naive on two plates, and CD8 memory on one plate. The study deeply sequenced blood TCR repertoires of several healthy adults to estimate repertoire size and the extent of clonotype sharing between individuals. To increase sequencing depth and limit assay-specific biases, TCR repertoire library preparation and sequencing were carried out by different laboratories using diverse techniques. Per donor, leukapheresis produced somewhere between about 0.94 and 9 billion PBMCs.

Using the deep immunoSEQ assay, multiplex PCR amplified TCR CDR3 regions from genomic DNA. Extracted genomic DNA from each cell subset was spread evenly across all wells of several immunoSEQ 96-well plates, with each plate serving as a replicate. Each replicate PCR for sorted subsets received around 200 ng genomic DNA, equal to about 30,000 T cell genomes. Purified libraries were measured with a Qubit 3.0 fluorometer, size-checked on a Bioanalyzer 2100, and measured again with the KAPA Library Quantification kit. Every immunoSEQ 96-well plate was sequenced on a separate single-read 150-cycle Illumina NextSeq 550 flow cell. The original methods were these. Because only junctional sequences without quality scores were contained in the immunoSEQ output, filtering matching that applied to full-length reads could not be performed. Sequences were annotated with PyIR, a Python wrapper for IgBLAST v1.9, and V/J genes and CDR3 were assigned using IMGT germline references. Any read was removed if the V/J assignment was weak (E-value above 1e-6), the CDR3 was missing, or the read contained stop codons, out-of-frame junctions, or ambiguous translated residues. V3J clonotypes were defined as sequences sharing an identical inferred V gene, J gene, and CDR3 amino acid sequence. The percentage overlap between two repertoires was calculated by dividing the number of shared unique clonotypes by the size of the smaller repertoire. Richness of each repertoire was evaluated using RTK rarefaction, the Chao1 estimator, and Recon v2.1 estimates of unobserved clonotypes. Generation probabilities were computed with OLGA for all TCRbeta clonotypes obtained by the gDNA method from several donors. The source is immuneACCESS, and TCRdb retained only in-frame sequences with V and J called. Part of the clones is not carried over; for the studies checked, unresolved V genes explain less than half of this, and the remainder is unexplained. V and J calls plus clone size are reproduced from that table; the DNA served to infer D and trimming. Recorded for this sample are about 1 million clones; around 78% of them occurred a single time. The biggest ten clones account for roughly 0.56% of the sample.

In its sample, this clone was seen once. Its target antigen remains unknown. Base qualities are not recorded, but no much larger clone differs from it by a single base. Here is what the overall study found, with its caveats: Sampling was restricted to blood, and TCR repertoires in tissues likely differ from the TCR repertoires found in blood. About 4.5% of naive CD4, roughly 3.6% of naive CD8, roughly 2.4% of memory CD4, and over 0.35% of memory CD8 clonotypes were shared across several donors. Clonotypes shared by all four sorted-subset donors showed higher generation probabilities than non-shared clonotypes. Naive subsets generally had larger estimated clonotype richness than memory subsets. Because the study included a small number of donors, the genetic and exposure-history diversity represented was limited. Rarefaction of sorted-subset datasets indicated incomplete sequencing despite the large sequencing depth. Pairwise subsampling indicated that sequencing depth was expected to affect the degree of clonotype sharing among donors.

The donors were healthy, HIV-negative adults with no recently reported acute infections or vaccinations. Only Caucasian adults living in Nashville, Tennessee, USA were represented among the donors. Magnetic negative selection was used to enrich CD4+ T cells, after which naive cells were positively selected on CD45RA and the negative fraction became the memory subset. Blood was collected by leukapheresis, and PBMCs were isolated by Ficoll-Histopaque density gradient centrifugation and then cryopreserved in liquid nitrogen vapor phase. Analytical flow cytometry was used to check the purity and quantity of every magnetically sorted T cell population. Each sorted fraction had its genomic DNA isolated and then quantified by UV absorbance on a Nanodrop 2000c. After removal of 4 bases from V and 4 bases from J, the junction retains 14 bases not matched to a gene. In the germline V gene, CDR1 corresponds to SGHTA and CDR2 to FQGTGA. The CDR3 covers 17 residues, taking in both the cysteine and the phenylalanine. Left in the record is the CDR3 DNA by itself, 51 bases read in frame from the first base.

The clonotype was recovered from a man aged 18 to 30 in good health. Some clones in this sample may be carry-over from other donors' samples. This sequence uses TRBV7-3 and TRBJ2-5; 8 bases in the junction line up with TRBD2. The sequenced sample was memory CD4+ T cells from PBMCs. Per the publication, the cell subset or site label means: CD45RA-negative fraction. The nucleotide sequence reads as follows: TGTGCCAGCAGCTCTGGGATAGCGGGAATTTCGGGAGAGACCCAGTACTTC. It codes for CASSSGIAGISGETQYF.